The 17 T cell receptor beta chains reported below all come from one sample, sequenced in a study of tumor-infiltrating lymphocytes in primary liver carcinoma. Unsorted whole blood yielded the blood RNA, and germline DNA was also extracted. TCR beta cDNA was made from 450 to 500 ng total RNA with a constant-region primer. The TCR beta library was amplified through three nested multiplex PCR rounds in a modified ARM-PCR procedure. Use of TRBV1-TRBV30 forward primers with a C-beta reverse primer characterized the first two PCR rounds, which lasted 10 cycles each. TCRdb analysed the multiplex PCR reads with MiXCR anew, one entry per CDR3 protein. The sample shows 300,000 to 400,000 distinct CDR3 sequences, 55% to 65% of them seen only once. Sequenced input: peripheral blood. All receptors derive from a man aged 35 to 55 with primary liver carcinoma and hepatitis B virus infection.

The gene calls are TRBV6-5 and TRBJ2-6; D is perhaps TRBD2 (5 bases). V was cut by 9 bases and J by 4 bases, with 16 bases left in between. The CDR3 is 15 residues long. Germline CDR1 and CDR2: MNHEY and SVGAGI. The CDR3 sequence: CASRYRGSGANVLTF. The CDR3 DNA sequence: TGTGCCAGTAGATACCGGGGATCAGGGGCCAACGTCCTGACTTTC.

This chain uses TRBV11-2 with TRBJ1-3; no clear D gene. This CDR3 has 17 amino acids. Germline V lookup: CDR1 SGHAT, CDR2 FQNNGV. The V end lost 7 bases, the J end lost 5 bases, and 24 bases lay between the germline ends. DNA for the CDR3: TGTGCCAGCACCCAACCATCCGATCGCTTAGGAAGAAACACCATATATTTT. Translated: CASTQPSDRLGRNTIYF.

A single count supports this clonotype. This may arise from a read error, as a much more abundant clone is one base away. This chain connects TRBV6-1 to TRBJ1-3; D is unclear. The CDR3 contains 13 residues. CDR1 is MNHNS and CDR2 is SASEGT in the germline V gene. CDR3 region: CVSSEVRGNTIYF. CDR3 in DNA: TGTGTCAGCAGTGAAGTCCGCGGAAACACCATATATTTT.

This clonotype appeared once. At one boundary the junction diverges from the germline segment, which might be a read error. This CDR3 is CASSSAADAQYF. In DNA, the CDR3 is TGTGCTAGCAGCTCAGCAGCAGATGCGCAGTATTTT. The chain couples TRBV11-3 to TRBJ2-3, with D unclear. The germline gives CDR1 SGHNT, CDR2 YENEEA. The CDR3 runs 12 residues.

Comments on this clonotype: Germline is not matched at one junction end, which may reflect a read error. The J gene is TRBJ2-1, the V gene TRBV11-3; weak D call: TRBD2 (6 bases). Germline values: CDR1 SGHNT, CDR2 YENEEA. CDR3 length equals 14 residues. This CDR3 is CAGSLFPDYNEQFF. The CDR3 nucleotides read TGTGCCGGCAGCTTATTTCCGGACTATAATGAGCAGTTCTTC.

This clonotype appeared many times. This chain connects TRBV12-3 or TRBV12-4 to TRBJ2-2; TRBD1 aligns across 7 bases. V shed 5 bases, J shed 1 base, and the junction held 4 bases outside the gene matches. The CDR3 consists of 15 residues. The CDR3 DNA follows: TGTGCCAGCAGTCGGGACAGCCAGAACACCGGGGAGCTGTTTTTT. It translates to CASSRDSQNTGELFF.

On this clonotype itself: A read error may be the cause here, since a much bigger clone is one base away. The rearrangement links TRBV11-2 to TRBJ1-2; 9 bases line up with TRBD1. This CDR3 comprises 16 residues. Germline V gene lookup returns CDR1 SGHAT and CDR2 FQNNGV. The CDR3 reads CTSSFDGGTGNYGYTF. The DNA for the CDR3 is TGTACCAGCAGCTTTGATGGCGGGACAGGGAACTATGGCTACACCTTC.

CDR3 amino acids: CASNSRSGWAGELFF. In DNA form, the CDR3 reads TGTGCCAGCAACTCCAGGTCAGGGTGGGCCGGGGAGCTGTTTTTT. This sequence joins TRBV11-1 and TRBJ2-2, with D perhaps TRBD1 (5 bases). Per the germline V gene, CDR1 is SGHAT and CDR2 is FQDESV (reference sequence). V lost 7 bases, J lost 6 bases, and 18 bases lay in between. CDR3 length: 15 amino acids.

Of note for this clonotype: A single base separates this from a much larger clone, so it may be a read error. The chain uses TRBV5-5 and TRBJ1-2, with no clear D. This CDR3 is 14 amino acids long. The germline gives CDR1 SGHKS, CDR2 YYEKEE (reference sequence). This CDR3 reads CASSSSAGNYDYTF. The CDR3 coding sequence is TGTGCCAGCAGCTCCTCGGCGGGGAACTATGACTACACCTTC.

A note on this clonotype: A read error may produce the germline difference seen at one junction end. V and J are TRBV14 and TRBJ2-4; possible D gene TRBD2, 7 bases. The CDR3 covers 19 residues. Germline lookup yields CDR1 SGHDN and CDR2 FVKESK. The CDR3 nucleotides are TGTGCCAGCAGTCAAGGGGGGGGCGTTCCCCCGATAGCCAAAGACATTCAGTACTTC. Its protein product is CASSQGGGVPPIAKDIQYF. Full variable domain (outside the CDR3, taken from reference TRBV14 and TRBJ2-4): EAGVTQFPSHSVIEKGQTVTLRCDPISGHDNLYWYRRVMGKEIKFLLHFVKESKQDESGMPNNRFLAERTGGTYSTLKVQPAELEDSGVYFCASSQGGGVPPIAKDIQYFGAGTRLSVL.

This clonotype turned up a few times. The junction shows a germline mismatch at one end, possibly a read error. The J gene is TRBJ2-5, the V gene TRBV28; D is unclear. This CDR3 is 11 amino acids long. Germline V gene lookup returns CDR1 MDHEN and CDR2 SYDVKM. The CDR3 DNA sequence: TGTGCCAGGAGTTTACAAGAGACCCAGTACTTC. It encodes CARSLQETQYF.

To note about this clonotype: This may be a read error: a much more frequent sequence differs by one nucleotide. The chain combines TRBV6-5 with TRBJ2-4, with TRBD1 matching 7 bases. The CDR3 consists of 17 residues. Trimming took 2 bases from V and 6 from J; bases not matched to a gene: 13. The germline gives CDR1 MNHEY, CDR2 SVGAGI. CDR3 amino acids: CASSYTAPLGGRNIQYF. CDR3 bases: TGTGCCAGCAGTTACACAGCACCCCTAGGGGGCAGAAACATTCAGTACTTC.

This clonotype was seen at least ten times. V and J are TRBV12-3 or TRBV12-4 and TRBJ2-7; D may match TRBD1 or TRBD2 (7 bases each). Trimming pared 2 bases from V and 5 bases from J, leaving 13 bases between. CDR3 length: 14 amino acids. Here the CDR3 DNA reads TGTGCCAGCAGTTTACTCAGGGGGGGCCACGAGCAGTACTTC. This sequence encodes CASSLLRGGHEQYF.

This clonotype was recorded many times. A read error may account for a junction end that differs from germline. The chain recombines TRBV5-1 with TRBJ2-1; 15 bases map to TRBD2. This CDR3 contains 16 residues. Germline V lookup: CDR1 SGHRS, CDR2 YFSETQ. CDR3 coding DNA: TGTGCCAGCAGCTCCGGACTAGCGGGAGGGTACAATGAGCAGTTCTTC. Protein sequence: CASSSGLAGGYNEQFF. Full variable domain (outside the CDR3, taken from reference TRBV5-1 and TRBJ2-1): KAGVTQTPRYLIKTRGQQVTLSCSPISGHRSVSWYQQTPGQGLQFLFEYFSETQRNKGNFPGRFSGRQFSNSRSEMNVSTLELGDSALYLCASSSGLAGGYNEQFFGPGTRLTVL.

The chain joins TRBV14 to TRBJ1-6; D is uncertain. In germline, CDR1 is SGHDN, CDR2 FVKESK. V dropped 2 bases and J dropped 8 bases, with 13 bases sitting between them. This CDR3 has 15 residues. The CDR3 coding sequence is TGTGCCAGCAGCCAATCCTTGGGTTGCCATTCACCCCTCCACTTT. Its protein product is CASSQSLGCHSPLHF.

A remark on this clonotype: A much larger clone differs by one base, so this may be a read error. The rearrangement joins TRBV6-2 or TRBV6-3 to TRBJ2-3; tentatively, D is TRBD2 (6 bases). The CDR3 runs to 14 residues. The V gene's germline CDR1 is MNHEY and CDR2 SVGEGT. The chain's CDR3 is CTSSYSGRSDTQYF. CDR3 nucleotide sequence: TGTACCAGCAGTTACTCGGGGAGGTCAGATACGCAGTATTTT.

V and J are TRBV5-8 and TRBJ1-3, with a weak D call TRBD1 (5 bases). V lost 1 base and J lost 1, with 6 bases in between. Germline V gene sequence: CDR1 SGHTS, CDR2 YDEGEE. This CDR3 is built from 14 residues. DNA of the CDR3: TGTGCCAGCAGCTTGAGGGGTTCTGGAAACACCATATATTTT. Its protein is CASSLRGSGNTIYF.